This is a list of T cell receptor beta chains from one sample in a study of OX40 agonist ivuxolimab in advanced cancers. The repertoire was sequenced with immunoSEQ multiplex PCR; TCRdb's copy has only in-frame clones and lacks some. This table holds about 61,000 clones, 80% to 95% found once. This material consisted of CD4+ or CD8+ T cells sorted from blood, taken in a trial of the OX40 agonist ivuxolimab. The receptors were gathered from an adult with an advanced solid tumor such as melanoma, head and neck, liver or kidney cancer. Each CDR3 is given with its conserved first and last residue. The D gene is left open where the match is weak. The size of a clone is reported for some rows only, either as once, few or many, or as a class for expanded clones.

v_gene	j_gene	d_gene	abundance	CDR3nt	CDR3aa
TRBV4-3	TRBJ1-4	TRBD1	NA	TGCGCCAGCAGCCAAGGCACAGGGGTGGAAGAAAAACTGTTTTTT	CASSQGTGVEEKLFF
TRBV9	TRBJ2-3	NA	NA	TGTGCCAGCAGCGTAGGGATGTCGTGGGGACCCACAGATACGCAGTATTTT	CASSVGMSWGPTDTQYF
TRBV19	TRBJ2-3	NA	NA	TGTGCCAGTAGTATTGGCGCCCACAGCACAGATACGCAGTATTTT	CASSIGAHSTDTQYF
TRBV9	TRBJ2-7	NA	few	TGTGCCAGCAGCGTAGGTGTAGGGGAGCAGTACTTC	CASSVGVGEQYF
TRBV19	TRBJ2-1	NA	NA	TGTGCCAGTAGTATAGGAGCTGGCCCCTACAATGAGCAGTTCTTC	CASSIGAGPYNEQFF
TRBV12-2	TRBJ2-1	NA	few	TGTGCAAGTCGCGCCCCCTGTTACGGTGATGAGCAGTTCTTC	CASRAPCYGDEQFF
TRBV14	TRBJ1-1	NA	NA	TGTGCCAGCAGCCAAGTAACTCTGGCTGAAGCTTTCTTT	CASSQVTLAEAFF
TRBV6-5	TRBJ1-2	TRBD1	NA	TGTGCCAGCAGTGACTCCAGGGGGCCTTATGGCTACACCTTC	CASSDSRGPYGYTF
TRBV18	TRBJ2-5	NA	NA	TGTGCCAGCTCACAGGAGGGTTTAGGTCAAGAGACCCAGTACTTC	CASSQEGLGQETQYF
TRBV11-2	TRBJ2-7	NA	once	TGTGCCAGCAGCCCCGCCGCATACGAGCAGTACTTC	CASSPAAYEQYF
TRBV7-9	TRBJ2-1	NA	NA	TGTGCCAGCATCTCTTTCAGGAATGAGCAGTTCTTC	CASISFRNEQFF
TRBV5-1	TRBJ1-2	TRBD1	NA	TGCGCCAGCAGCTCCGGGACAGTTTCTGATGGCTACACCTTC	CASSSGTVSDGYTF
TRBV7-9	TRBJ1-3	NA	NA	TGTGCCAGCAGCCCCGCCACGGCGGATGGAAACACCATATATTTT	CASSPATADGNTIYF
TRBV9	TRBJ2-5	NA	once	TGTGCCAGCAGCGTAGGCCAGACCCAGTACTTC	CASSVGQTQYF
TRBV9	TRBJ2-1	NA	NA	TGTGCCAGCAGCGGCGCCATCGGCAGGGGTCACAATGAGCAGTTCTTC	CASSGAIGRGHNEQFF
TRBV28	TRBJ2-7	NA	once	TGTGCCAGCAGTTTACAGGGGGGGCTCGAGCAGTACTTC	CASSLQGGLEQYF